This TCR beta chain was sequenced in a study of shared clonotypes between healthy human individuals. The study, taken as a whole, reports: When compared with the clonotypes that were shared by all four sorted-subset donors, the non-shared clonotypes turned out to have lower generation probabilities. The expectation was that sequencing depth would affect clonotype sharing among donors. Larger richness was generally estimated for naive than memory subsets.

The material for each subset, its genomic DNA, was split evenly across several immunoSEQ plates. Only in-frame clones appear in the TCRdb table, and some are missing; sequencing was by immunoSEQ multiplex PCR. The sample lists about a million clones, roughly 80% seen once, with about 0.94% in the top ten. Note on this clone: Its antigen is unknown.

The sequence was collected from a man between 18 and 29 years old in good health. Some clones in this sample may be carry-over from other donors' samples. Sequencing was carried out using memory CD4+ T cells from PBMCs. The subset was: CD45RA-negative fraction.

Here the CDR3 reads CASSPRNDIFGGYEQYF. CDR3 DNA sequence: TGTGCCAGCAGTCCCCGCAACGATATTTTCGGGGGGTACGAGCAGTACTTC. V gene TRBV2 combines with J gene TRBJ2-7, with TRBD2 matching over 7 bases. The V and J ends lost 5 bases and 4 bases, in that order; junction bases with no gene match: 17. Germline V lookup: CDR1 SNHLY, CDR2 FYNNEI. This CDR3 spans 17 amino acids.